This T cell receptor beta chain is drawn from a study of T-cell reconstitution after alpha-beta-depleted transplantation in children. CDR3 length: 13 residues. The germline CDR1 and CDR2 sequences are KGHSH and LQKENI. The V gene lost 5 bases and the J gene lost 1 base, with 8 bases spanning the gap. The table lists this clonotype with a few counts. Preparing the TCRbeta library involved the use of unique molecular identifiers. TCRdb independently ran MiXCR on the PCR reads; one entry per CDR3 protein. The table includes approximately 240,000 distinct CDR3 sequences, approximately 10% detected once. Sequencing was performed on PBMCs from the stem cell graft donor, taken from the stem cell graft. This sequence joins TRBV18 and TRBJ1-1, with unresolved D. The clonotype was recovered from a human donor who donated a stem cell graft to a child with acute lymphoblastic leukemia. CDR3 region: CASSTDKNTEAFF. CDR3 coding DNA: TGTGCCAGCTCAACCGACAAGAACACTGAAGCTTTCTTT.